Listed here are 7 T cell receptor beta chains from one sample, sequenced in a study of post-analysis software for immune sequencing data. These TCRs' antigens remain unknown. Study-level points and caveats: About 5 TRBV segments appeared more often in patients than in controls, and TRBV5-6, TRBV5-1 and TRBV20-1 were among these.

TCR beta cDNA libraries had unique molecular identifiers. TCRdb reanalysed the PCR reads using MiXCR and keeps one entry per CDR3 protein. The sample yields approximately 770,000 distinct CDR3 sequences, about half seen once. Sequencing input: blood. The receptors stem from a girl between 5 and 17 years old with multiple sclerosis.

The chain links TRBV7-9 to TRBJ2-4; TRBD2 is a possible D gene (7 bases). CDR3 length: 14 amino acids. The ends were cut back, 5 bases at V and 6 bases at J, with 14 bases in the middle. Per the germline V gene, CDR1 is SEHNR and CDR2 is FQNEAQ (reference sequence). The CDR3 region has the DNA TGTGCCAGCAGCCCAGCAGGGGAGGGAAACATTCAGTACTTC. Residues: CASSPAGEGNIQYF.

This clonotype was seen a handful of times. The genes are TRBV29-1 and TRBJ2-1; the match to TRBD2 covers 15 bases. The CDR3 has 16 amino acids. The J segment lost 3 bases and the V segment lost 6 bases, leaving 6 bases of the junction unmatched. The V gene's germline CDR1 is SQVTM and CDR2 ANQGSEA. The CDR3 is CSVAGLAGGGYNEQFF. CDR3 in DNA: TGCAGCGTCGCTGGACTAGCGGGAGGGGGCTACAATGAGCAGTTCTTC.

This clonotype was seen a handful of times. V gene TRBV29-1 combines with J gene TRBJ2-1; D unclear. The CDR3 is made up of 12 amino acids. Germline CDR1 is SQVTM and CDR2 is ANQGSEA. Trimming left V 6 bases short and J 6 bases short, with 12 bases between. The CDR3 loop is CSVLWLLNEQFF. The DNA of the CDR3 is TGCAGCGTCCTTTGGCTTCTCAATGAGCAGTTCTTC.

This chain uses TRBV20-1 with TRBJ2-3, with D perhaps TRBD1 or TRBD2 (5 bases each). CDR1 DFQATT and CDR2 SNEGSKA come from the germline V gene (reference sequence). There are 12 residues in the CDR3. Trimming took 5 bases from V and 2 from J, leaving 8 bases between them. The CDR3 protein is CSAWGYTDTQYF. In nucleotides, the CDR3 is TGCAGTGCTTGGGGGTACACAGATACGCAGTATTTT.

This clonotype was observed a few times. J is TRBJ2-2 and V is TRBV5-1; possibly TRBD1 for D (6 bases). Germline V gene data show CDR1 as SGHRS and CDR2 as YFSETQ. The CDR3 has 16 residues. The V and J ends lost 3 bases and 4 bases respectively, with 16 bases between them. CDR3 in DNA: TGCGCCAGCAGCTCGCAAACAGGGTTGGGCACCGGGGAGCTGTTTTTT. This sequence encodes CASSSQTGLGTGELFF.

The genes are TRBV18 and TRBJ2-1; D gene unclear. CDR1 KGHSH and CDR2 LQKENI come from the germline V gene. This CDR3 has 15 residues. The V gene lost 3 bases and the J gene lost 0 bases, with 9 bases spanning the gap. The CDR3 region has the DNA TGTGCCAGCTCACCCCCCTCGAGCTCCTACAATGAGCAGTTCTTC. Translating gives CASSPPSSSYNEQFF.

V gene TRBV29-1 combines with J gene TRBJ2-7, with 7 bases aligning to TRBD1. CDR1 SQVTM and CDR2 ANQGSEA come from the germline V gene. CDR3 length: 15 amino acids. V gave up 7 bases and J gave up 0 bases; unmatched junction bases: 12. This CDR3 reads CSATLGAGGSYEQYF. In DNA form, the CDR3 reads TGCAGCGCGACCCTAGGGGCAGGGGGCTCCTACGAGCAGTACTTC.